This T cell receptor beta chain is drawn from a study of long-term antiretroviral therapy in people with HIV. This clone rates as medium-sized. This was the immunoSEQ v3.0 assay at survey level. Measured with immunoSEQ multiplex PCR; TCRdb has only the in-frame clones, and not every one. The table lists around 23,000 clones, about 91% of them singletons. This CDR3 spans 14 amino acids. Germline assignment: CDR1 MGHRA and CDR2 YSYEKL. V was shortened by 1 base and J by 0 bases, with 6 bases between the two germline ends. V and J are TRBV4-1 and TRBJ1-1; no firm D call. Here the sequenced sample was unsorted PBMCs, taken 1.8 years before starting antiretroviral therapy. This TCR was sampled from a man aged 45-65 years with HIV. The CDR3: CASSQGRMNTEAFF. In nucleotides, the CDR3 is TGCGCCAGCAGCCAAGGGAGGATGAACACTGAAGCTTTCTTT.